The entry that follows covers one T cell receptor beta chain sequence. Using immunoSEQ multiplex PCR, the repertoire was profiled, and TCRdb retains in-frame clones only, with some absent. The sample lists 200,000 to 250,000 clones, over 80% occurring once. This entry comes from a study of blood T cell repertoires in COVID-19. Background on the study: Sources were T cells, B-cell-depleted T cells, or PBMCs; the material itself was cDNA or gDNA.

The CDR3 sequence is 12 residues long. Germline CDR1 reads MNHEY; CDR2 reads SVGAGI. Trimming took 5 bases from V and 5 from J; bases not matched to a gene: 1. The receptor was derived from a woman in her thirties who had been exposed to COVID-19. The genes are TRBV6-5 and TRBJ2-3; 7 bases fit TRBD2. Source material: PBMCs or T cells enriched from blood (not recorded which). CDR3 DNA sequence: TGTGCCAGCAGTCCGGGGGGAGATACGCAGTATTTT. This sequence encodes CASSPGGDTQYF.